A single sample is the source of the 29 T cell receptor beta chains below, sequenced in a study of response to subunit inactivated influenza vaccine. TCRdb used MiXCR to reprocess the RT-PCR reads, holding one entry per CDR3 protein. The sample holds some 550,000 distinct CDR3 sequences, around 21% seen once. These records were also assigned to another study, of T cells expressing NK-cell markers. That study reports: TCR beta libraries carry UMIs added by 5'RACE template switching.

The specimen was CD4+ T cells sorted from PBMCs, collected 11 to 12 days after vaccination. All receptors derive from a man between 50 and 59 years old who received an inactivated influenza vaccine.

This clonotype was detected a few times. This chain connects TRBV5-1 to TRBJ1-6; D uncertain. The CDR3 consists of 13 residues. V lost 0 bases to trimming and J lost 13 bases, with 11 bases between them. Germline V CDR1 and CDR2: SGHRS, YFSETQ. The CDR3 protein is CASSLGGEPPLHF. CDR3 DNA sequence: TGCGCCAGCAGCTTGGGCGGCGAACCTCCCCTCCACTTT. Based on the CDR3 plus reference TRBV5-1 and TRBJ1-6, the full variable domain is KAGVTQTPRYLIKTRGQQVTLSCSPISGHRSVSWYQQTPGQGLQFLFEYFSETQRNKGNFPGRFSGRQFSNSRSEMNVSTLELGDSALYLCASSLGGEPPLHFGNGTRLTVT.

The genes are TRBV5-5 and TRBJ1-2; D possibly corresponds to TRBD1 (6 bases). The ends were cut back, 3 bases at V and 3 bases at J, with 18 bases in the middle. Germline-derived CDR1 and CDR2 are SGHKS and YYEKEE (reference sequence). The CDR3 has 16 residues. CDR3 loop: CASSSRSGGADYGYTF. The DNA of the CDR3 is TGTGCCAGCAGCTCTAGAAGCGGGGGCGCTGACTATGGCTACACCTTC.

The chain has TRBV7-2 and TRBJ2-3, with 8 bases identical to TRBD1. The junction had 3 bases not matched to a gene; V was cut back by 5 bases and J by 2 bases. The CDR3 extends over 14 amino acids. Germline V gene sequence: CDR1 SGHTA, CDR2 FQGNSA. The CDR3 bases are TGTGCCAGCAGCCACAGGGGGTTCACAGATACGCAGTATTTT. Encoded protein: CASSHRGFTDTQYF.

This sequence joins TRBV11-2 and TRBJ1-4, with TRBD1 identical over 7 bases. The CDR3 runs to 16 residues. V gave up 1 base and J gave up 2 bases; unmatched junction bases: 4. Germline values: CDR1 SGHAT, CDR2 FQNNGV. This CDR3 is CASSLVGGSTNEKLFF. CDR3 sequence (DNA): TGTGCCAGCAGCTTAGTAGGGGGCTCGACTAATGAAAAACTGTTTTTT.

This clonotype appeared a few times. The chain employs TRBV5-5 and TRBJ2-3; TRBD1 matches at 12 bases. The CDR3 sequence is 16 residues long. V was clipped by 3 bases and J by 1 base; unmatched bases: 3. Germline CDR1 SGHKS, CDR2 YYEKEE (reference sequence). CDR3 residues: CASSWGTGGGTDTQYF. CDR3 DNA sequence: TGTGCCAGCAGCTGGGGGACAGGGGGCGGCACAGATACGCAGTATTTT.

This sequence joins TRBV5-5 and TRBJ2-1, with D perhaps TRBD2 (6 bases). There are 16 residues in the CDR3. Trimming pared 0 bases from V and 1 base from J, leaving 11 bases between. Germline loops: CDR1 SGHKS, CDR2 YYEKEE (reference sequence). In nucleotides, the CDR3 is TGTGCCAGCAGCTTGGCCTTGGCGGGGTCCTACAATGAGCAGTTCTTC. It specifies CASSLALAGSYNEQFF.

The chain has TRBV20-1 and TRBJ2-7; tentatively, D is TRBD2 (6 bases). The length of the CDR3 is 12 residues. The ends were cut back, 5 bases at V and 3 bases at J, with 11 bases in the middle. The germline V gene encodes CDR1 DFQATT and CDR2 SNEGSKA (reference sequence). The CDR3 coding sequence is TGCAGTGCTGGGGACTCCGGCTACGAGCAGTACTTC. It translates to CSAGDSGYEQYF.

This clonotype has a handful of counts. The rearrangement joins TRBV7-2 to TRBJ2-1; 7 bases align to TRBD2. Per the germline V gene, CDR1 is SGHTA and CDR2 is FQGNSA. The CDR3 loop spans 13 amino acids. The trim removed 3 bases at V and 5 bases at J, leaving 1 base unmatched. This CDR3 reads CASSFGLDNEQFF. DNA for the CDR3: TGTGCCAGCAGCTTCGGACTAGACAATGAGCAGTTCTTC.

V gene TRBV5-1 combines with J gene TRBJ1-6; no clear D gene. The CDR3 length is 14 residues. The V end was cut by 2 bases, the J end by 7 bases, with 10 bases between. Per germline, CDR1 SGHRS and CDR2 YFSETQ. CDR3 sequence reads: CASSFGNSNSPLHF. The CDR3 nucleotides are TGCGCCAGCAGCTTTGGGAACTCGAATTCACCCCTCCACTTT.

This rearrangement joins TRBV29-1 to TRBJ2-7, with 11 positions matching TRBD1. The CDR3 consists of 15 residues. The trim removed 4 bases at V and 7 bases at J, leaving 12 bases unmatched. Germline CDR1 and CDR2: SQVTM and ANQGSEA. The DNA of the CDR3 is TGCAGCGTTGTAGGGCCGGACAGGGGGCTCGTAGAGCAGTACTTC. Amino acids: CSVVGPDRGLVEQYF.

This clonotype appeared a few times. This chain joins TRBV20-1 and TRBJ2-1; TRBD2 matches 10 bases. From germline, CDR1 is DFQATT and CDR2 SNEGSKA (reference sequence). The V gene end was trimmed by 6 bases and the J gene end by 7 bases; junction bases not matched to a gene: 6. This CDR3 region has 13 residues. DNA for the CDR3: TGCAGTGCCCGGACTAGCGGAGGAAATGAGCAGTTCTTC. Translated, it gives CSARTSGGNEQFF.

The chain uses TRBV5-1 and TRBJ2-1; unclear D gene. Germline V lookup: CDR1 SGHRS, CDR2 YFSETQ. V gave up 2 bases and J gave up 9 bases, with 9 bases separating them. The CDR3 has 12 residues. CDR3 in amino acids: CASSFNNAEQFF. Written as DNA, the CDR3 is TGCGCCAGCAGCTTTAATAATGCTGAGCAGTTCTTC.

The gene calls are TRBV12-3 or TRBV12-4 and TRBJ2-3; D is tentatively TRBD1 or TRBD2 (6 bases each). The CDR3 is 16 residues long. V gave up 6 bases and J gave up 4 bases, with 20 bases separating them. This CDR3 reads CASRETRSGGPDTQYF. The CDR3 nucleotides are TGTGCCAGCAGGGAGACTAGATCCGGGGGCCCAGATACGCAGTATTTT.

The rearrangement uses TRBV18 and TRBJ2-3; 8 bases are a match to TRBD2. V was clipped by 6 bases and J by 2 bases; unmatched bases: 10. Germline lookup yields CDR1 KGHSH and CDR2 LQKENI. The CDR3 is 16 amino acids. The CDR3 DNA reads TGTGCCAGCTCGCAAACAGCGGGAGTATCCACAGATACGCAGTATTTT. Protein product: CASSQTAGVSTDTQYF.

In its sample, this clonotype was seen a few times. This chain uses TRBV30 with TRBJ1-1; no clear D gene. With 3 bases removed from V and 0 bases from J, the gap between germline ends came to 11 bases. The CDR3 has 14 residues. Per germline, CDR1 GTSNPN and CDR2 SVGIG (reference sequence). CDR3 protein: CAWSPGTMNTEAFF. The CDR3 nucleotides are TGTGCCTGGAGCCCGGGTACCATGAACACTGAAGCTTTCTTT.

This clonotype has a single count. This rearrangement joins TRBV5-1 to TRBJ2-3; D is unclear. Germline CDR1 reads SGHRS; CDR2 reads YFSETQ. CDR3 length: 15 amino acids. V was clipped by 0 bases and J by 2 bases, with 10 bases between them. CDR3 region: CASSLEGPNTDTQYF. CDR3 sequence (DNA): TGCGCCAGCAGCTTGGAAGGTCCAAACACAGATACGCAGTATTTT.

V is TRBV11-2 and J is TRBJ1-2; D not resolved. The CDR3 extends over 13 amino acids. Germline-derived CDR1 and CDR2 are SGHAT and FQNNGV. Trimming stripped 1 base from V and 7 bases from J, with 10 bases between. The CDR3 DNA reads TGTGCCAGCAGCTTAGGTCCGGGTCGTGGCTACACCTTC. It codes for CASSLGPGRGYTF.

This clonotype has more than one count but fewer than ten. CDR3 in amino acids: CASSLAGPENSPLHF. The CDR3 DNA reads as TGCGCCAGCAGCTTGGCCGGCCCGGAGAATTCACCCCTCCACTTT. The chain links TRBV5-1 to TRBJ1-6; D gene uncertain. The germline CDR1 and CDR2 sequences are SGHRS and YFSETQ. V was shortened by 0 bases and J by 7 bases, with 11 bases between the two germline ends. This CDR3 region has 15 residues.

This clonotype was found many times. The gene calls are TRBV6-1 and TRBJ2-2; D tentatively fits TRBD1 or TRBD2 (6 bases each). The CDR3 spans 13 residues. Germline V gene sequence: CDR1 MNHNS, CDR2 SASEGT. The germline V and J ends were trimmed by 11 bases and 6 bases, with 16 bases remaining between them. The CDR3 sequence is CAARGAISGELFF. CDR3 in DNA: TGTGCCGCAAGGGGGGCAATTTCCGGGGAGCTGTTTTTT.

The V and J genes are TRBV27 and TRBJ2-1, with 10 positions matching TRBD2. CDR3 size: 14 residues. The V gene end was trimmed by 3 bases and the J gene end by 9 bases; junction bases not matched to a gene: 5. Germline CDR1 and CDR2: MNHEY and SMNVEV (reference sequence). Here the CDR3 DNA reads TGTGCCAGCAGTTTGGGACTAGCGAGTAGTGAGCAGTTCTTC. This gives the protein CASSLGLASSEQFF.

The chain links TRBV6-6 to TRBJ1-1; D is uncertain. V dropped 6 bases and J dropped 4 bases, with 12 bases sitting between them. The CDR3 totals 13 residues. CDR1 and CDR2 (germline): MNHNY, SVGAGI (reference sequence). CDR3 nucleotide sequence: TGTGCCAGCAGCCCCGGCTTGAGCACTGAAGCTTTCTTT. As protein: CASSPGLSTEAFF.

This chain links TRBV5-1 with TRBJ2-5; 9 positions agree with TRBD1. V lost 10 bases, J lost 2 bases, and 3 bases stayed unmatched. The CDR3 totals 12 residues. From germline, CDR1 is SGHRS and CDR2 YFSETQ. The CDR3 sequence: CASGTGQETQYF. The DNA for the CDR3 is TGCGCCTCCGGGACAGGGCAAGAGACCCAGTACTTC. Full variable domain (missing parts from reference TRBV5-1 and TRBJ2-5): KAGVTQTPRYLIKTRGQQVTLSCSPISGHRSVSWYQQTPGQGLQFLFEYFSETQRNKGNFPGRFSGRQFSNSRSEMNVSTLELGDSALYLCASGTGQETQYFGPGTRLLVL.

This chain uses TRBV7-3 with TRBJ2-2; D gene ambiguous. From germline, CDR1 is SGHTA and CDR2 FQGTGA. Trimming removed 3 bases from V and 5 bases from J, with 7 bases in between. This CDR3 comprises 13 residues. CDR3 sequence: CASSFGLTGELFF. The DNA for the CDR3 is TGTGCCAGCAGCTTCGGTTTAACCGGGGAGCTGTTTTTT.

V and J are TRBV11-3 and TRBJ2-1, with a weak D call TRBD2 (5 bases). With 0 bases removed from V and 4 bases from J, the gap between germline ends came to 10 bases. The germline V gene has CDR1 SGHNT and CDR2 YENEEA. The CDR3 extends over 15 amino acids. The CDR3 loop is CASSLDLATYNEQFF. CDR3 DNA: TGTGCCAGCAGCTTAGATCTAGCCACTTACAATGAGCAGTTCTTC.

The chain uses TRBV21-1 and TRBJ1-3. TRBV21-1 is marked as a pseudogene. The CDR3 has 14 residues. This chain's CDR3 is CASSWEYAGNTIYF. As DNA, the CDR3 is TGTGCCAGCAGCTGGGAGTACGCTGGAAACACCATATATTTT.

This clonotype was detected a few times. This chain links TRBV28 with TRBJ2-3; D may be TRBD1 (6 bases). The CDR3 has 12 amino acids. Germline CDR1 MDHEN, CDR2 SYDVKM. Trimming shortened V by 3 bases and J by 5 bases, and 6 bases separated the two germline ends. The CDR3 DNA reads TGTGCCAGCAGTTTCAGGGGAGATACGCAGTATTTT. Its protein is CASSFRGDTQYF.

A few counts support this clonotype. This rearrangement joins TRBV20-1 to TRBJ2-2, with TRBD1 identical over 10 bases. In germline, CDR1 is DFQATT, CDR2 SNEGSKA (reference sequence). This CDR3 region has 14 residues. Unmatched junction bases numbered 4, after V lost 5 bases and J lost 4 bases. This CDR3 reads CSARQGATTGELFF. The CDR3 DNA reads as TGCAGTGCTCGACAGGGGGCGACCACCGGGGAGCTGTTTTTT.

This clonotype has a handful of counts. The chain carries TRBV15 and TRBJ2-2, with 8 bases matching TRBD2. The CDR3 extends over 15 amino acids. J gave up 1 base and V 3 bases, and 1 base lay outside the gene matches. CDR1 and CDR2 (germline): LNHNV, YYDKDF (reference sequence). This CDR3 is CATSSLAGNTGELFF. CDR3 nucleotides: TGTGCCACCAGCAGCCTAGCGGGGAACACCGGGGAGCTGTTTTTT. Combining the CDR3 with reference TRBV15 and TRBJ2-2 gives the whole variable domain DAMVIQNPRYQVTQFGKPVTLSCSQTLNHNVMYWYQQKSSQAPKLLFHYYDKDFNNEADTPDNFQSRRPNTSFCFLDIRSPGLGDTAMYLCATSSLAGNTGELFFGEGSRLTVL.

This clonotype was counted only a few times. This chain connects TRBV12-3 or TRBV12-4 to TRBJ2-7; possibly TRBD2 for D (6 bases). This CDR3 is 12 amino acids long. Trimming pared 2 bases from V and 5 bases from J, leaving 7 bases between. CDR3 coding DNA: TGTGCCAGCAGTTTAAGGAGGGACGAGCAGTACTTC. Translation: CASSLRRDEQYF.